This TCR beta chain was recovered during a study of T cells in Graves' hyperthyroidism and ophthalmopathy. On the study more broadly: Sampling of peripheral blood happened at initial diagnosis, prior to any treatment.

The CDR3 has 16 residues. CDR1 is SGHRS, CDR2 YFSETQ, per germline. V lost 0 bases to trimming and J lost 5 bases; unmatched junction nucleotides: 7. Amplification of TCR beta CDR3 regions used RNA as the template. HTBI primers were the set used in a first-round RT-PCR of the TCR CDR3. MiXCR was run by TCRdb on the multiplex PCR reads, yielding one entry per CDR3 protein. The sample includes about 560,000 distinct CDR3 sequences, approximately 15% of them seen just once. This clonotype was seen more than once but under ten times. This sequence originates from a young woman with Graves' hyperthyroidism. J is TRBJ2-2 and V is TRBV5-1; 7 bases align to TRBD2. Sequencing used blood. Here the CDR3 reads CASSLEAGARTGELFF. For the CDR3, the DNA is TGCGCCAGCAGCTTGGAGGCGGGAGCTAGAACCGGGGAGCTGTTTTTT.